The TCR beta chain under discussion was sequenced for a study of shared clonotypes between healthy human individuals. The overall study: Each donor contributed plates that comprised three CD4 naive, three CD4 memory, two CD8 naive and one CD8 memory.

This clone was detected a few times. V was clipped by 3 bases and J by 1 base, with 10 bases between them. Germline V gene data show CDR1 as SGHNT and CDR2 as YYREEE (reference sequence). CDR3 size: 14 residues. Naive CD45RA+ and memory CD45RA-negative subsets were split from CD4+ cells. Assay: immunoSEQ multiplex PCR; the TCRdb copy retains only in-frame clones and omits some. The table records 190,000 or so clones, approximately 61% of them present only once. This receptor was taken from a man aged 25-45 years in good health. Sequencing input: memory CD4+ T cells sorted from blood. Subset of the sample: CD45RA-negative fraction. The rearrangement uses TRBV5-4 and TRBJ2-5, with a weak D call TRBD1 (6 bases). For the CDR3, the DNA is TGTGCCAGCAGCTCACAGGGTACCCAAGAGACCCAGTACTTC. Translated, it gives CASSSQGTQETQYF.